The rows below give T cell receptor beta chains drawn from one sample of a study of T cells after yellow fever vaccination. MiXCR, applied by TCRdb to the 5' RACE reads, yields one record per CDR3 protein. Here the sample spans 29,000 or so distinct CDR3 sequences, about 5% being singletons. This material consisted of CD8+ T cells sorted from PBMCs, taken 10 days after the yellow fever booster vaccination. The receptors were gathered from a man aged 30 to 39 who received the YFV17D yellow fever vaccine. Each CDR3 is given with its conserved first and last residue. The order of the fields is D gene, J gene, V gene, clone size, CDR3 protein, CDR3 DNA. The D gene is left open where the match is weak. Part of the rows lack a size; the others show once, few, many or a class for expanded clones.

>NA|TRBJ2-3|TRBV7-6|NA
CASTRGGSTDTQYF
TGTGCCAGCACTAGGGGTGGGAGCACAGATACGCAGTATTTT
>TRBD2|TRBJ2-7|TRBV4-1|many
CASSQDGTSGINEQYF
TGCGCCAGCAGCCAAGATGGGACTAGCGGGATCAACGAGCAGTACTTC
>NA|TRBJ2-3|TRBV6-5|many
CASSYGVTDTQYF
TGTGCCAGCAGTTACGGGGTGACAGATACGCAGTATTTT
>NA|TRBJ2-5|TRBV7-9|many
CASSPPAVQETQYF
TGTGCCAGCAGCCCCCCGGCGGTACAAGAGACCCAGTACTTC
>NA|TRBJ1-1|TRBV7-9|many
CASSFDSLEAFF
TGTGCCAGCAGCTTTGACAGTTTAGAAGCTTTCTTT
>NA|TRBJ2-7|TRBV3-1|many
CASKPTGSSYEQYF
TGTGCCAGCAAGCCGACGGGCAGCTCCTACGAGCAGTACTTC
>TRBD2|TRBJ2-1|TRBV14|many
CASSQVGLRYNEQFF
TGTGCCAGCAGCCAAGTGGGACTAAGATACAATGAGCAGTTCTTC
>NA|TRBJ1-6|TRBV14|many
CASSQDGQSANSPLHF
TGTGCCAGCAGCCAAGATGGACAGTCTGCGAATTCACCCCTCCACTTT
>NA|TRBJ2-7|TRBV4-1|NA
CASSPETAPGSYEQYF
TGCGCCAGCAGCCCGGAGACAGCTCCGGGCTCCTACGAGCAGTACTTC
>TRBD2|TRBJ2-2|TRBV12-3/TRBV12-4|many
CASKPGTSGRAANTGELFF
TGTGCCAGCAAACCCGGGACTAGCGGGAGGGCAGCGAACACCGGGGAGCTGTTTTTT
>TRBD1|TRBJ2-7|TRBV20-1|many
CSANGQGVTEQYF
TGCAGTGCGAACGGACAGGGGGTAACGGAGCAGTACTTC
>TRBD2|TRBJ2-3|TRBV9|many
CASTAGGSRDTQYF
TGTGCCAGCACGGCGGGAGGTTCAAGAGATACGCAGTATTTT
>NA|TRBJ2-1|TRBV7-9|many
CASSQGVPGNEQFF
TGTGCCAGCAGCCAAGGTGTGCCAGGCAATGAGCAGTTCTTC